A single sample is the source of the 19 T cell receptor beta chains below, sequenced in a study of immune cell composition in non-small cell lung cancer. Sequenced by immunoSEQ multiplex PCR; TCRdb stores in-frame clones only, minus some. The data contain approximately 3,000 clones, roughly 71% of them singletons. The source material was lung tumor tissue. The receptor set was obtained from a human donor with non-small cell lung cancer.

The chain joins TRBV30 to TRBJ1-2, with D possibly TRBD1 on 6 matching bases. This CDR3 is 11 amino acids long. The germline V gene has CDR1 GTSNPN and CDR2 SVGIG (reference sequence). Deletions cut 3 bases from V and 8 bases from J, with 10 bases between. The DNA of the CDR3 is TGTGCCTGGAGACAGGGAAACGGCTACACCTTC. This translates into CAWRQGNGYTF. Complete variable domain (other parts from reference TRBV30 and TRBJ1-2): SQTIHQWPATLVQPVGSPLSLECTVEGTSNPNLYWYRQAAGRGLQLLFYSVGIGQISSEVPQNLSASRPQDRQFILSSKKLLLSDSGFYLCAWRQGNGYTFGSGTRLTVV.

This clone was seen a single time. The CDR3 reads CASSVGELAYIDTQYF. For the CDR3, the DNA is TGTGCCAGCAGCGTAGGAGAGCTAGCGTATATAGATACGCAGTATTTT. The chain joins TRBV9 to TRBJ2-3, with a weak D call TRBD2 (6 bases). V shed 0 bases and J shed 5 bases, with 16 bases lying between them. Germline lookup yields CDR1 SGDLS and CDR2 YYNGEE. The CDR3 is 16 amino acids.

This chain uses TRBV5-4 with TRBJ2-1; 8 nucleotides match TRBD1. The V gene's germline CDR1 is SGHNT and CDR2 YYREEE (reference sequence). The junction had 10 bases not matched to a gene; V was cut back by 4 bases and J by 7 bases. The CDR3 totals 15 residues. CDR3 sequence (DNA): TGTGCCAGCAGCCCTACGGACAGGGAATTGAATGAGCAGTTCTTC. This sequence encodes CASSPTDRELNEQFF.

This clone has only a few counts. The V and J genes are TRBV19 and TRBJ2-2, with D hard to call. Trimming pared 5 bases from V and 1 base from J, leaving 14 bases between. This CDR3 is built from 16 residues. Germline V lookup: CDR1 LNHDA, CDR2 SQIVND (reference sequence). The CDR3 spells CASSAPEPKNTGELFF. CDR3 nucleotides: TGTGCCAGTAGTGCACCAGAACCAAAGAACACCGGGGAGCTGTTTTTT.

This clone was counted once. This chain connects TRBV7-6 to TRBJ2-5; TRBD2 agrees at 9 bases. There are 15 residues in the CDR3. The junction had 7 bases not matched to a gene; V was cut back by 2 bases and J by 6 bases. Germline V gene lookup returns CDR1 SGHVS and CDR2 FNYEAQ. CDR3 region: CASSLTASGAQTQYF. The CDR3 DNA follows: TGTGCCAGCAGCTTAACGGCTAGCGGGGCTCAGACCCAGTACTTC.

The gene calls are TRBV7-2 and TRBJ1-4; 10 nucleotides agree with TRBD1. This CDR3 has 15 residues. Germline V lookup: CDR1 SGHTA, CDR2 FQGNSA. The V gene end was trimmed by 1 base and the J gene end by 7 bases; junction bases not matched to a gene: 3. Here the CDR3 DNA reads TGTGCCAGCAGCTTAGTGGGGACAGGGGCTGAAAAACTGTTTTTT. Translating gives CASSLVGTGAEKLFF.

This chain connects TRBV6-1 to TRBJ2-4; TRBD2 matches at 8 bases. Germline V gives CDR1 MNHNS, CDR2 SASEGT. Trimming at V came to 3 bases and at J to 6 bases, leaving 4 bases not matched to a gene. The CDR3 contains 14 residues. The CDR3 DNA reads as TGTGCCAGCAGTGAGCGGGGGGCAGTAAACATTCAGTACTTC. It codes for CASSERGAVNIQYF.

The CDR3: CASSTGTDNSPLHF. The CDR3 nucleotides are TGTGCCAGCAGTACCGGGACAGATAATTCACCCCTCCACTTT. This chain connects TRBV6-6 to TRBJ1-6, with 7 bases fitting TRBD1. V dropped 5 bases and J dropped 5; count of bases not matched to a gene: 3. CDR3 length: 14 amino acids. Germline V gene sequence: CDR1 MNHNY, CDR2 SVGAGI (reference sequence).

The V and J genes are TRBV25-1 and TRBJ2-5; D might be TRBD2 (6 bases). V was pared by 6 bases and J by 5 bases, with 19 bases between. The CDR3 loop spans 15 amino acids. Germline V lookup: CDR1 MGHDK, CDR2 SYGVNS. The CDR3 DNA sequence: TGTGCCAGCAGCGGGAGAACCCTCGAGGGGGAGACCCAGTACTTC. Its protein is CASSGRTLEGETQYF. The variable domain in full, with the rest retrieved from reference TRBV25-1 and TRBJ2-5, is EADIYQTPRYLVIGTGKKITLECSQTMGHDKMYWYQQDPGMELHLIHYSYGVNSTEKGDLSSESTVSRIRTEHFPLTLESARPSHTSQYLCASSGRTLEGETQYFGPGTRLLVL.

The J gene is TRBJ1-6, the V gene TRBV7-6; 9 positions match TRBD1. This CDR3 is built from 16 residues. J was trimmed by 8 bases and V by 1 base; bases with no gene match: 6. Germline V gene lookup returns CDR1 SGHVS and CDR2 FNYEAQ. The CDR3 here is CASSLEGQGFDSPLHF. The DNA of the CDR3 is TGTGCCAGCAGCTTAGAGGGACAGGGTTTTGATTCACCCCTCCACTTT.

The J gene is TRBJ2-1, the V gene TRBV28, with 8 bases that match TRBD2. The V and J ends lost 7 bases and 9 bases, in that order; junction bases with no gene match: 14. CDR1 is MDHEN and CDR2 is SYDVKM in the germline V gene. The CDR3 runs 15 residues. As DNA, the CDR3 is TGTGCCAGCATTTGGACTAGCACGGCTCCTGGTGAGCAGTTCTTC. The encoded protein is CASIWTSTAPGEQFF.

The V gene is TRBV6-1, the J gene TRBJ2-3, with a tentative D call TRBD2 (5 bases). Trimming removed 8 bases at V and 1 base at J, with 13 bases between. Germline V gene lookup returns CDR1 MNHNS and CDR2 SASEGT. The CDR3 length is 14 residues. The CDR3 DNA reads TGTGCCAGCGGAGAGCGGTCCCGCACAGATACGCAGTATTTT. Translation: CASGERSRTDTQYF.

The genes are TRBV5-4 and TRBJ2-7, with a weak D call TRBD2 (5 bases). The CDR3 runs 13 residues. Trimming shortened V by 0 bases and J by 6 bases, and 10 bases separated the two germline ends. The germline CDR1 and CDR2 sequences are SGHNT and YYREEE (reference sequence). The CDR3, as DNA: TGTGCCAGCAGCTTGGGAAACGGGGTCGAGCAGTACTTC. This encodes CASSLGNGVEQYF.

In this sample, this clone turned up once. This chain joins TRBV2 and TRBJ2-1, with 7 bases fitting TRBD2. The CDR3 length is 15 residues. The germline CDR1 and CDR2 sequences are SNHLY and FYNNEI. Unmatched junction bases numbered 11, after V lost 4 bases and J lost 8 bases. The DNA of the CDR3 is TGTGCCAGCAGTGGGCCGGGACTAAGAAGGGATGAGCAGTTCTTC. It codes for CASSGPGLRRDEQFF.

By share, this clone ranks as large. J is TRBJ1-1 and V is TRBV9, with unresolved D. Trimming removed 1 base from V and 0 bases from J, with 4 bases in between. The germline V gene has CDR1 SGDLS and CDR2 YYNGEE. The CDR3 totals 13 residues. The CDR3 loop is CASSVPVNTEAFF. In nucleotides, the CDR3 is TGTGCCAGCAGCGTACCGGTGAACACTGAAGCTTTCTTT.

The chain couples TRBV11-2 to TRBJ1-1, with D possibly TRBD1 on 5 matching bases. V gave up 5 bases and J gave up 11 bases, with 21 bases separating them. The CDR3 runs 14 residues. Germline values: CDR1 SGHAT, CDR2 FQNNGV. As DNA, the CDR3 is TGTGCCAGCAGCGGCGGCGGGGGTTGGGGTAGGGCTTTCTTT. It is translated as CASSGGGGWGRAFF.

The gene calls are TRBV19 and TRBJ2-5, with a tentative D call TRBD2 (6 bases). The DNA end lines up better with TRBJ2-7; the J call may be wrong. The CDR3 sequence is 14 residues long. Germline V gene data show CDR1 as LNHDA and CDR2 as SQIVND (reference sequence). CDR3 DNA sequence: TGTGCCAGTAGTATACGAGGGGAGGTATACGAGCAGTACTTC. Protein sequence: CASSIRGEVYEQYF.

The chain links TRBV19 to TRBJ2-1; 9 bases align to TRBD2. Trimming cost V 11 bases and J 0 bases; bases outside gene matches: 8. Germline CDR1 reads LNHDA; CDR2 reads SQIVND (reference sequence). The CDR3 is made up of 15 amino acids. The CDR3 region is CASLPSGASYNEQFF. The CDR3, as DNA: TGTGCCTCCCTCCCTAGCGGGGCCTCCTACAATGAGCAGTTCTTC.

This sequence joins TRBV14 and TRBJ2-1; D gene ambiguous. The CDR3 totals 13 residues. CDR1 and CDR2 from the germline V gene are SGHDN and FVKESK. With 0 bases removed from V and 9 bases from J, the gap between germline ends came to 9 bases. CDR3 coding DNA: TGTGCCAGCAGCCAAGAGGGCCTAACTGAGCAGTTCTTC. It encodes CASSQEGLTEQFF.